These 9 T cell receptor beta chains were sequenced from one sample in a study of blood T cell repertoires in COVID-19. Sequencing used immunoSEQ multiplex PCR; TCRdb keeps in-frame clones, though not all of them. The sample includes 85,000 to 120,000 clones, 60% to 80% of them seen just once. Material: peripheral blood. These receptors all come from a human donor with acute or convalescent COVID-19. The donor label of this sample is uncertain.

This clone was seen a single time. This chain links TRBV28 with TRBJ1-5, with 8 positions matching TRBD1. Per the germline V gene, CDR1 is MDHEN and CDR2 is SYDVKM. This CDR3 is built from 15 residues. Losses at the gene ends were 4 bases for V and 7 bases for J; bases not matched to a gene: 9. The CDR3 DNA is TGTGCCAGCAGTTCGGGAGTCCAGGGGGCCCAGCCCCAGCATTTT. Amino acids: CASSSGVQGAQPQHF.

V gene TRBV9 combines with J gene TRBJ2-7; TRBD1 aligns across 7 bases. The length of the CDR3 is 14 residues. CDR1 and CDR2 (germline): SGDLS, YYNGEE. The V and J ends lost 4 bases and 4 bases, in that order; junction bases with no gene match: 8. The CDR3 DNA reads as TGTGCCAGCAGCCACGGGGACAGTCAGTACGAGCAGTACTTC. It codes for CASSHGDSQYEQYF. The whole variable domain, remainder taken from reference TRBV9 and TRBJ2-7, is DSGVTQTPKHLITATGQRVTLRCSPRSGDLSVYWYQQSLDQGLQFLIQYYNGEERAKGNILERFSAQQFPDLHSELNLSSLELGDSALYFCASSHGDSQYEQYFGPGTRLTVT.

This clone was counted between two and nine times. V usage is TRBV6-5 and J usage is TRBJ1-5; TRBD1 might be the D (5 bases). Trimming removed 6 bases from V and 0 bases from J, with 12 bases in between. The germline CDR1 and CDR2 sequences are MNHEY and SVGAGI. The CDR3 consists of 15 residues. As DNA, the CDR3 is TGTGCCAGCAGACTACAGGAGTATAGCAATCAGCCCCAGCATTTT. The encoded protein is CASRLQEYSNQPQHF.

This clone was seen once. This chain uses TRBV5-6 with TRBJ1-4; 8 bases agree with TRBD1. CDR3 length: 15 residues. Germline V gene lookup returns CDR1 SGHDT and CDR2 YYEEEE. Losses at the gene ends were 2 bases for V and 7 bases for J; bases not matched to a gene: 7. The CDR3 loop is CASSLPGTGGEKLFF. The CDR3 DNA sequence: TGTGCCAGCAGCTTACCCGGGACAGGAGGTGAAAAACTGTTTTTT. Full variable domain (outside the CDR3, taken from reference TRBV5-6 and TRBJ1-4): DAGVTQSPTHLIKTRGQQVTLRCSPKSGHDTVSWYQQALGQGPQFIFQYYEEEERQRGNFPDRFSGHQFPNYSSELNVNALLLGDSALYLCASSLPGTGGEKLFFGSGTQLSVL.

The V gene is TRBV7-8, the J gene TRBJ1-6; D call uncertain. CDR3 length: 16 amino acids. The germline gives CDR1 SGHVS, CDR2 FQNEAQ. V was pared by 1 base and J by 5 bases, with 12 bases between. The CDR3 reads CASSLGYAANNSPLHF. The CDR3 DNA reads as TGTGCCAGCAGCTTAGGATATGCAGCGAATAATTCACCCCTCCACTTT. The full variable domain, rest sourced from reference TRBV7-8 and TRBJ1-6, is GAGVSQSPRYKVAKRGQDVALRCDPISGHVSLFWYQQALGQGPEFLTYFQNEAQLDKSGLPSDRFFAERPEGSVSTLKIQRTQQEDSAVYLCASSLGYAANNSPLHFGNGTRLTVT.

This chain uses TRBV11-2 with TRBJ2-2; D might be TRBD2 (5 bases). The CDR3 contains 13 residues. Trimming pared 3 bases from V and 8 bases from J, leaving 10 bases between. From germline, CDR1 is SGHAT and CDR2 FQNNGV. CDR3 residues: CASSFIGGGELFF. The CDR3 DNA reads TGTGCCAGCAGCTTCATCGGCGGGGGGGAGCTGTTTTTT.

The V gene is TRBV15, the J gene TRBJ1-4; TRBD1 is a possible D gene (5 bases). CDR3 size: 17 residues. With 5 bases removed from V and 0 bases from J, the gap between germline ends came to 16 bases. Germline loops: CDR1 LNHNV, CDR2 YYDKDF (reference sequence). CDR3 bases: TGTGCCACCAGCCCATCGCGGGAGGGACCAACTAATGAAAAACTGTTTTTT. Protein: CATSPSREGPTNEKLFF.

The J gene is TRBJ2-1, the V gene TRBV5-6, with a possible D match to TRBD1 (6 bases). The length of the CDR3 is 14 residues. V was pared by 4 bases and J by 5 bases, with 13 bases between. CDR1 is SGHDT and CDR2 is YYEEEE in the germline V gene. DNA for the CDR3: TGTGCCAGCAGCAAACAGGGATCGAACAATGAGCAGTTCTTC. This encodes CASSKQGSNNEQFF.

The rearrangement links TRBV11-2 to TRBJ1-2, with 8 nucleotides matching TRBD1. The CDR3 extends over 12 amino acids. V lost 1 base and J lost 8; bases outside the gene matches: 0. Germline assignment: CDR1 SGHAT and CDR2 FQNNGV. DNA of the CDR3: TGTGCCAGCAGCTTAGGGACAGGGGGCTACACCTTC. Protein product: CASSLGTGGYTF.